This TCR beta chain was identified during a study of response to subunit inactivated influenza vaccine (dated by TCRdb to between 2018 and 2020). In the study overall: To follow how T cells responded to a trivalent subunit inactivated influenza vaccine, the researchers relied on deep quantitative profiling of the T cell receptor repertoire.

This clonotype was seen ten or more times. Its antigen remains unidentified. Base qualities are missing; no much larger clone stands one base away. The CDR3 contains 13 residues, cysteine and phenylalanine counted. The DNA shown is the 39-base CDR3, in frame from base 1. At the junction V is shortened by 2 bases and J by 2 bases, with 7 bases in between. CDR1 and CDR2 are read off the germline V gene as SGHTA and FQGNSA. What the work shows at the level of the full study, not this receptor alone: It was suggested by the authors that each seasonal influenza vaccination may recruit only a limited number of new T cells.

The library came from RT-PCR. Sequencing was carried out with an Illumina HiSeq 2500. In-frame beta chains were kept once TCRdb had trimmed the public reads at Q25 with fastp and called clones with MiXCR. When rows share a CDR3 protein, they turn into one entry using the most common DNA and genes. The sample table contains under 800,000 distinct CDR3 sequences; only one count was recorded for over 11% of them. 6.5% to 8.5% of the sample is held by the ten biggest clonotypes. The starting material was PBMCs from blood, obtained 14 to 15 days before vaccination. This clonotype was sampled from a man aged 45 to 65 who received an inactivated influenza vaccine. Donor details come from another sample of the same person, matched by shared clones. The rearrangement joined TRBV7-2 to TRBJ2-7; confidence is insufficient to name the D gene. Read as DNA, the sequence is TGTGCCAGCAGCTTAAACCCAACCTACGAGCAGTACTTC. It specifies CASSLNPTYEQYF.